The present TCR beta chain was sequenced within a study of graft-versus-host responses after intestinal transplantation. Study context: Multivisceral, liver-intestinal, or isolated intestinal transplants were received by the recipients. Uniformly, recipients were administered anti-thymocyte globulin induction with subsequent tacrolimus and steroids for two to three years. The study, taken as a whole, reports: Among circulating GvH clones, peak levels were associated with early post-transplant declines in HvG clones.

Generated by immunoSEQ multiplex PCR, the TCRdb table keeps only in-frame clones and is missing some. The sample contains 80,000 to 90,000 clones, roughly 90% of which appear only once. Germline V lookup: CDR1 SGHVS, CDR2 FQNEAQ. V dropped 4 bases and J dropped 3; count of bases not matched to a gene: 7. This CDR3 has 17 amino acids. Worth noting for this clone: Its antigen is undetermined.

This sequence joins TRBV7-8 and TRBJ2-1; 12 nucleotides agree with TRBD2. The sample consisted of unstimulated CD4+ T cells sorted from spleen or lymph node cells, taken before intestinal transplant. This clonotype originated in a human donor who received an intestinal transplant. CDR3 nucleotides: TGTGCCAGCAGCTCACCCCAGGGACTAGCGGGCTACAATGAGCAGTTCTTC. Translated, it gives CASSSPQGLAGYNEQFF.